The next 10 T cell receptor beta chains were all read from a single sample in a study of CD8 T cells in Susac syndrome. RNA, at roughly 0.5 to 1 ug, was reverse transcribed with random hexamers. Each CDR3 protein is one row after TCRdb ran MiXCR on the immunoSEQ multiplex PCR reads. The table lists under 250,000 distinct CDR3 sequences, about 95% of them singletons, with about 0.14% in the top ten. Sample: CD4+ T cells from PBMCs. These receptors were obtained from a human donor with Susac syndrome.

V and J are TRBV9 and TRBJ1-2, with no clear D. This CDR3 spans 15 amino acids. Germline V CDR1 and CDR2: SGDLS, YYNGEE. Trimming pared 0 bases from V and 0 bases from J, leaving 9 bases between. For the CDR3, the DNA is TGTGCCAGCAGCGTAGACCCGGGGACTAACTATGGCTACACCTTC. The encoded protein is CASSVDPGTNYGYTF.

Comment on this clonotype: Germline and junction disagree at one end, which may indicate a read error. This chain connects TRBV7-7 to TRBJ2-7; 9 bases map to TRBD1. Germline V CDR1 and CDR2: SSHAT, FNYEAQ (reference sequence). This CDR3 has 14 amino acids. CDR3 loop: CASSPGQGTIEQYF. CDR3 sequence (DNA): TGTGCTAGCAGCCCCGGACAGGGGACTATAGAGCAGTACTTC. Full variable domain (missing parts from reference TRBV7-7 and TRBJ2-7): GAGVSQSPRYKVTKRGQDVTLRCDPISSHATLYWYQQALGQGPEFLTYFNYEAQPDKSGLPSDRFSAERPEGSISTLTIQRTEQRDSAMYRCASSPGQGTIEQYFGPGTRLTVT.

The chain is built from TRBV5-1 and TRBJ2-1; TRBD1 is a possible D gene (6 bases). In germline, CDR1 is SGHRS, CDR2 YFSETQ. The CDR3 consists of 16 residues. The ends were cut back, 3 bases at V and 4 bases at J, with 17 bases in the middle. DNA for the CDR3: TGCGCCAGCAGCTCCGAACAGGGTCCACTATACAATGAGCAGTTCTTC. It yields the protein CASSSEQGPLYNEQFF.

V usage is TRBV5-4 and J usage is TRBJ1-6; D is unclear. V gave up 0 bases and J gave up 10 bases, with 14 bases separating them. Germline lookup yields CDR1 SGHNT and CDR2 YYREEE (reference sequence). The CDR3 loop spans 15 amino acids. CDR3 protein: CASSLGADLRSPLHF. The CDR3 DNA is TGTGCCAGCAGCTTGGGAGCGGATTTAAGGTCACCCCTCCACTTT.

The rearrangement links TRBV6-5 to TRBJ2-5, with TRBD2 as a possible D gene (5 bases). V was trimmed by 0 bases and J by 0 bases, leaving 8 bases between them. Germline V gives CDR1 MNHEY, CDR2 SVGAGI. The CDR3 contains 15 residues. The CDR3 sequence: CASSYSGDYQETQYF. DNA of the CDR3: TGTGCCAGCAGTTACTCGGGAGACTACCAAGAGACCCAGTACTTC.

The rearrangement links TRBV9 to TRBJ2-2; 7 bases are shared with TRBD1. The CDR3 consists of 16 residues. The V and J ends lost 5 bases and 0 bases, in that order; junction bases with no gene match: 7. Germline CDR1 reads SGDLS; CDR2 reads YYNGEE. In DNA form, the CDR3 reads TGTGCCAGCAGTCGAACAGGGGACGCGAACACCGGGGAGCTGTTTTTT. Residues: CASSRTGDANTGELFF.

This rearrangement joins TRBV30 to TRBJ2-3; 7 nucleotides match TRBD1. Germline V gene lookup returns CDR1 GTSNPN and CDR2 SVGIG (reference sequence). The ends lost 3 bases at V and 4 bases at J; junction bases unmatched: 7. The CDR3 is made up of 14 amino acids. CDR3 bases: TGTGCCTGGAGCCCTGGGACAGCGGCAGATACGCAGTATTTT. It specifies CAWSPGTAADTQYF.

The chain couples TRBV20-1 to TRBJ1-5; 10 bases are a match to TRBD1. Germline loops: CDR1 DFQATT, CDR2 SNEGSKA (reference sequence). The CDR3 spans 13 residues. V gave up 6 bases and J gave up 6 bases; unmatched junction bases: 5. The CDR3 nucleotides are TGCAGTGCCCACGACAGGGGGCCTCAGCCCCAGCATTTT. This encodes CSAHDRGPQPQHF.

V is TRBV6-6 and J is TRBJ2-7; the match to TRBD2 covers 7 bases. This CDR3 comprises 16 residues. The germline V gene encodes CDR1 MNHNY and CDR2 SVGAGI (reference sequence). V shed 0 bases and J 3 bases; nucleotides not matched to a gene: 8. For the CDR3, the DNA is TGTGCCAGCAGTTACTCAACACTAGCGAGGGGCTACGAGCAGTACTTC. It translates to CASSYSTLARGYEQYF.

This chain joins TRBV20-1 and TRBJ2-3; 7 nucleotides line up with TRBD2. The CDR3 runs 14 residues. The trim removed 7 bases at V and 2 bases at J, leaving 9 bases unmatched. Germline V gives CDR1 DFQATT, CDR2 SNEGSKA (reference sequence). This CDR3 is CSVSLADTTDTQYF. The CDR3 nucleotides are TGCAGTGTATCCCTAGCGGACACCACAGATACGCAGTATTTT.